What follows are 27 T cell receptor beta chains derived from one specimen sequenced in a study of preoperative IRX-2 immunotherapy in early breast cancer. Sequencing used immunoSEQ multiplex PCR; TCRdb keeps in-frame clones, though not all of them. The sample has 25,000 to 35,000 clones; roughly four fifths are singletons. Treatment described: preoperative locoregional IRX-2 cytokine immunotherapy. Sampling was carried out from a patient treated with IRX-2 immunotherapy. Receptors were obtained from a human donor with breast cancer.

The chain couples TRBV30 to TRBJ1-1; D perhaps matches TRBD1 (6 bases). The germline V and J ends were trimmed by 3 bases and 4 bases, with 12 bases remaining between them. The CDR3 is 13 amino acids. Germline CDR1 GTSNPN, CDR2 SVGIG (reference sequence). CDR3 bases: TGTGCCTGGAGATTAGGACAGTCCACTGAAGCTTTCTTT. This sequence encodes CAWRLGQSTEAFF.

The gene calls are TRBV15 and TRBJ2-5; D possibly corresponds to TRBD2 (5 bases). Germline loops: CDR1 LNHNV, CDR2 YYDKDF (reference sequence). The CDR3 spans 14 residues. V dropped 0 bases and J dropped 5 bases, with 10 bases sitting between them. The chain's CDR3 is CATSRDVAPETQYF. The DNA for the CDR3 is TGTGCCACCAGCAGAGATGTAGCGCCGGAGACCCAGTACTTC.

CDR3 nucleotide sequence: TGTGCCAGCAGCCGTGGGCGCAGGGACACCGGGGAGCTGTTTTTT. Protein product: CASSRGRRDTGELFF. This rearrangement joins TRBV7-1 to TRBJ2-2; D is possibly TRBD1 (5 bases). TRBV7-1 is reported as an ORF; its role is uncertain. CDR3 length equals 15 residues. Trimming shortened V by 5 bases and J by 3 bases, and 13 bases separated the two germline ends.

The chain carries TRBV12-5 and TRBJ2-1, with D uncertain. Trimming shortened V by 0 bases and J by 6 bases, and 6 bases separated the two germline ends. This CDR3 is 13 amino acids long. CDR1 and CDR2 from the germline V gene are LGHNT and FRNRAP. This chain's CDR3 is CASGLVSSNEQFF. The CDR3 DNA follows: TGTGCTAGTGGTTTGGTAAGCTCCAATGAGCAGTTCTTC.

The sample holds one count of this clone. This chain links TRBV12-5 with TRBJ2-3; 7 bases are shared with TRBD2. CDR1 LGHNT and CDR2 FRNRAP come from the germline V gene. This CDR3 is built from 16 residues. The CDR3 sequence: CASTSQGREDTDTQYF. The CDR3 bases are TGTGCCAGCACCTCCCAGGGACGGGAGGACACAGATACGCAGTATTTT. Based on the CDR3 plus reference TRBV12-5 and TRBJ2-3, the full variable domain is DARVTQTPRHKVTEMGQEVTMRCQPILGHNTVFWYRQTMMQGLELLAYFRNRAPLDDSGMPKDRFSAEMPDATLATLKIQPSEPRDSAVYFCASTSQGREDTDTQYFGPGTRLTVL.

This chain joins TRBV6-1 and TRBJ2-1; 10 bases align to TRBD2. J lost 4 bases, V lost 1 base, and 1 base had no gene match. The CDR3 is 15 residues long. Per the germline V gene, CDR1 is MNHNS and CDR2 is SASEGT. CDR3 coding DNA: TGTGCCAGCAGTGAAGGGACTAGCGGTTACAATGAGCAGTTCTTC. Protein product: CASSEGTSGYNEQFF.

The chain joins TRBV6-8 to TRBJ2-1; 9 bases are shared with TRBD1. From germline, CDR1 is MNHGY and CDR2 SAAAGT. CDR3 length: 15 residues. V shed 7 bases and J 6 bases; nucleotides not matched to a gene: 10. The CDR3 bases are TGTGCCAGCACCGCGACCGGGACAGGGAGCAATGAGCAGTTCTTC. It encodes CASTATGTGSNEQFF.

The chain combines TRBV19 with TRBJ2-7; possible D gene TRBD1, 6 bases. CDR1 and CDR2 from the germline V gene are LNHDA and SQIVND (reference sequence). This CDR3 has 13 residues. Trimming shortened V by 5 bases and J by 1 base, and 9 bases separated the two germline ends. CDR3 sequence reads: CASSSQGSYEQYF. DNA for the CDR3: TGTGCCAGTAGTTCACAGGGTTCCTACGAGCAGTACTTC.

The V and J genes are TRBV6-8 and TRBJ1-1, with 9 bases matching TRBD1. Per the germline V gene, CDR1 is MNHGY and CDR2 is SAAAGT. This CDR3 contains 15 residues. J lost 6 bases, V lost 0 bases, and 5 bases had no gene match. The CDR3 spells CASSYSGTGKAEAFF. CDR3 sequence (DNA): TGTGCCAGCAGTTACTCAGGGACAGGGAAAGCTGAAGCTTTCTTT.

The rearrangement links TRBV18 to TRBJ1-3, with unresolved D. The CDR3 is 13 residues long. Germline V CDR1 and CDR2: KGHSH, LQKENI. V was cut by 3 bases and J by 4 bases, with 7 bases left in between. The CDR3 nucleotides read TGTGCCAGCTCACCGGGCGGAGGAAACACCATATATTTT. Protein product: CASSPGGGNTIYF.

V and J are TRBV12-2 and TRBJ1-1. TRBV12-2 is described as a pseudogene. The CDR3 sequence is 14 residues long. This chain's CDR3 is CAGAGGAANTEAFF. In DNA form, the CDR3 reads TGTGCCGGGGCCGGTGGCGCAGCGAACACTGAAGCTTTCTTT.

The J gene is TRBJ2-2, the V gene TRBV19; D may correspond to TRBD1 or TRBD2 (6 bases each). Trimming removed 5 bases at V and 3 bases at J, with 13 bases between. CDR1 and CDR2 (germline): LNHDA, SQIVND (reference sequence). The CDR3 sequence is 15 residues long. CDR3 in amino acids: CASSFDRRDTGELFF. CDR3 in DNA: TGTGCCAGTAGTTTCGACAGGAGGGACACCGGGGAGCTGTTTTTT.

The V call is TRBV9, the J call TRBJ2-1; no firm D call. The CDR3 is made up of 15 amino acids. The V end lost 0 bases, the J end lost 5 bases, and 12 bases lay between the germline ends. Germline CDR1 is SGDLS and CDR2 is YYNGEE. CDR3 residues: CASSVAGQRHNEQFF. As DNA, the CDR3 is TGTGCCAGCAGCGTAGCGGGCCAGCGCCACAATGAGCAGTTCTTC.

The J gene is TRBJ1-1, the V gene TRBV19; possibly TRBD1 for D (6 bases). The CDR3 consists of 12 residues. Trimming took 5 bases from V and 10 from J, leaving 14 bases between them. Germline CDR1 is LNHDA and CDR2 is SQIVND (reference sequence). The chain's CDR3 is CASSWGANRAFF. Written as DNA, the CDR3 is TGTGCCAGTAGTTGGGGGGCGAATCGAGCTTTCTTT.

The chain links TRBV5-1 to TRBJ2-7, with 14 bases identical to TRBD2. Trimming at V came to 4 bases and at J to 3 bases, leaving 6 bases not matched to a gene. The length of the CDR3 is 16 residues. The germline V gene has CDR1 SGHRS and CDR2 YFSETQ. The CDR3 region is CASSPRGTSGSYEQYF. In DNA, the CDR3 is TGCGCCAGCAGCCCGCGGGGGACTAGCGGGAGCTACGAGCAGTACTTC. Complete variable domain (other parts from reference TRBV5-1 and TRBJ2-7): KAGVTQTPRYLIKTRGQQVTLSCSPISGHRSVSWYQQTPGQGLQFLFEYFSETQRNKGNFPGRFSGRQFSNSRSEMNVSTLELGDSALYLCASSPRGTSGSYEQYFGPGTRLTVT.

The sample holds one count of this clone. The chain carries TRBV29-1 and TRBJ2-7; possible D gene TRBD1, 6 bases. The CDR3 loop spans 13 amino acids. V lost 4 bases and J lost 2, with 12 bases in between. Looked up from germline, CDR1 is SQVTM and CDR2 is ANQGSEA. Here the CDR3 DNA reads TGCAGCGTTGCCAGGGGAGTTCCCTACGAGCAGTACTTC. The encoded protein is CSVARGVPYEQYF.

CDR3 sequence (DNA): TGTGCCAGCAGTTATAACGGTGCCGCTGAAGCTTTCTTT. As protein: CASSYNGAAEAFF. J is TRBJ1-1 and V is TRBV6-8; D gene ambiguous. V shed 3 bases and J shed 6 bases, with 11 bases lying between them. From germline, CDR1 is MNHGY and CDR2 SAAAGT. The CDR3 has 13 amino acids.

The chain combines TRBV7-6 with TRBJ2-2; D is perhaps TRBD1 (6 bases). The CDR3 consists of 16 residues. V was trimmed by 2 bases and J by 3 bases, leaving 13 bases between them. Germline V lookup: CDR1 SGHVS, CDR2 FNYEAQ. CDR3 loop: CASSLTGLGDTGELFF. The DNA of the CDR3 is TGTGCCAGCAGCTTAACAGGGTTGGGGGACACCGGGGAGCTGTTTTTT.

CDR3 sequence: CASSQVTGTREQYF. The CDR3 nucleotides are TGTGCCAGCAGCCAAGTTACAGGGACCAGGGAGCAGTACTTC. The chain combines TRBV7-7 with TRBJ2-7, with D perhaps TRBD1 (6 bases). Trimming took off 5 bases at V and 7 bases at J, with 18 bases between the two ends. This CDR3 comprises 14 residues. Per germline, CDR1 SSHAT and CDR2 FNYEAQ (reference sequence).

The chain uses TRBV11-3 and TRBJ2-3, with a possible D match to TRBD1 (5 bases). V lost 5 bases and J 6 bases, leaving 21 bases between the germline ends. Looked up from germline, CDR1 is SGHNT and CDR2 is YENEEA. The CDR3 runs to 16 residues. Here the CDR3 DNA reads TGTGCCAGCAGCCAAGTTCTCTCCCAGGGTCAGGATACGCAGTATTTT. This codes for CASSQVLSQGQDTQYF. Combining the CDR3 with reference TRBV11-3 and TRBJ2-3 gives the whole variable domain EAGVVQSPRYKIIEKKQPVAFWCNPISGHNTLYWYLQNLGQGPELLIRYENEEAVDDSQLPKDRFSAERLKGVDSTLKIQPAELGDSAVYLCASSQVLSQGQDTQYFGPGTRLTVL.

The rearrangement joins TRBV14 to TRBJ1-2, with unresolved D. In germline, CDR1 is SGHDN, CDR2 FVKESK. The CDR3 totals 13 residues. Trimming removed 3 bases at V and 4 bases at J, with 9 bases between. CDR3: CASSHGPTYGYTF. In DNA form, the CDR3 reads TGTGCCAGCAGCCATGGACCCACCTATGGCTACACCTTC.

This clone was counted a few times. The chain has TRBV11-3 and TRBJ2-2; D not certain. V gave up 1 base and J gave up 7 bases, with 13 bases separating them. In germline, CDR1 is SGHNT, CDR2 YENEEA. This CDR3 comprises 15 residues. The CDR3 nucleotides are TGTGCCAGCAGCTTAGGGCCAGGTGCTTTCGGGGAGCTGTTTTTT. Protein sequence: CASSLGPGAFGELFF.

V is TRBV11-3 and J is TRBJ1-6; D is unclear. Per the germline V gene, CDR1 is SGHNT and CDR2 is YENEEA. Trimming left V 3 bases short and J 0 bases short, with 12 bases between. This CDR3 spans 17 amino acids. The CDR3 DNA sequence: TGTGCCAGCAGCTTTGGCTTATTAAGCTCCTATAATTCACCCCTCCACTTT. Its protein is CASSFGLLSSYNSPLHF.

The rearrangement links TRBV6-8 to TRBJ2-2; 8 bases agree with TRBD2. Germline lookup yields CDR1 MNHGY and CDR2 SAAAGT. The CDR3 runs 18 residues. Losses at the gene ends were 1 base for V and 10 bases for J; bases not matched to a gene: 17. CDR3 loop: CASSYFLPGLVAKVELFF. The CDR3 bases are TGTGCCAGCAGTTACTTCTTACCGGGACTAGTAGCTAAGGTGGAGCTGTTTTTT.

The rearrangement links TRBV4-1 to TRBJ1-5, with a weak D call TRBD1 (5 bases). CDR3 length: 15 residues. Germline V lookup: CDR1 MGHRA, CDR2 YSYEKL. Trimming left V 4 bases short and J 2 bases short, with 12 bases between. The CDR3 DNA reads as TGCGCCAGCAGCCCCCGGGGGTATGGCAATCAGCCCCAGCATTTT. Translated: CASSPRGYGNQPQHF.

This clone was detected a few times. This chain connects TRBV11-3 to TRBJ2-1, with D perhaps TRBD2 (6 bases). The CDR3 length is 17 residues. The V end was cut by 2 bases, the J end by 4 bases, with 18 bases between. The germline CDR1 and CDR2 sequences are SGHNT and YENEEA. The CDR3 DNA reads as TGTGCCAGCAGCTTAAACGCTAGAGGCGGGAATTACAATGAGCAGTTCTTC. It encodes CASSLNARGGNYNEQFF.

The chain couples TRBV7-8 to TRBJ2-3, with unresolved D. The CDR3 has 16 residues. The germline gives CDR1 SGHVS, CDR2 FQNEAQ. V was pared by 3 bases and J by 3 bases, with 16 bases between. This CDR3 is CASSFRHGIYTDTQYF. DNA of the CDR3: TGTGCCAGCAGCTTCAGACACGGAATATATACAGATACGCAGTATTTT.